These T cell receptor beta chains were read from a single sample in a study of lymphopenia after photon versus proton radiotherapy. Sequencing was performed with immunoSEQ multiplex PCR; in TCRdb, only in-frame clones are kept and a portion is missing. The table includes roughly 7,900 clones, approximately 86% detected once. Material: peripheral blood, obtained from a patient treated with photon-based radiotherapy. All receptors derive from an older woman with pancreatic cancer. CDR3s include the opening cysteine and the closing phenylalanine or tryptophan. D genes are given only for firm matches. Clone size is shown for a subset of rows, as once, few, many or a class of expanded clone.

D,size,V,J,CDR3,DNA
-,-,TRBV19,TRBJ1-5,CASSVGIQPQHF,TGTGCCAGTAGTGTAGGGATTCAGCCCCAGCATTTT
-,-,TRBV19,TRBJ2-3,CASGTGDTQYF,TGTGCCAGTGGCACGGGCGATACGCAGTATTTT
-,-,TRBV7-2,TRBJ1-3,CASSPAPNRFSSGNTIYF,TGTGCCAGCAGCCCCGCCCCCAACAGGTTCTCCTCTGGAAACACCATATATTTT
TRBD1,-,TRBV7-9,TRBJ2-7,CASSPTGGEQYF,TGTGCCAGCAGCCCAACAGGGGGCGAGCAGTACTTC
-,-,TRBV28,TRBJ2-1,CASSSVWDTPNNEQFF,TGTGCCAGCAGTTCCGTCTGGGACACCCCGAACAATGAGCAGTTCTTC
-,-,TRBV9,TRBJ1-4,CASSPTPDLGQGKLFF,TGTGCCAGCAGCCCCACCCCGGACTTAGGGCAGGGAAAACTGTTTTTT
-,-,TRBV19,TRBJ1-5,CASSNGGVNQPQHF,TGTGCCAGTAGTAACGGCGGGGTCAATCAGCCCCAGCATTTT
TRBD1,-,TRBV9,TRBJ2-5,CASSVGGTGDEQYF,TGTGCCAGCAGCGTAGGGGGAACAGGGGATGAGCAGTACTTC
TRBD2,-,TRBV28,TRBJ2-3,CASSSGGLAGGSTDTQYF,TGTGCCAGCAGTTCTGGGGGACTAGCGGGAGGGAGCACAGATACGCAGTATTTT
TRBD2,-,TRBV9,TRBJ2-1,CASSANSGRDNEQFF,TGTGCCAGCAGCGCAAACAGCGGGAGGGACAATGAGCAGTTCTTC
-,-,TRBV29-1,TRBJ2-1,CSVDLTYNEQFF,TGCAGCGTTGACCTTACTTACAATGAGCAGTTCTTC
-,-,TRBV19,TRBJ2-7,CASSIRRESYEQYF,TGTGCCAGTAGTATTCGACGGGAGTCCTACGAGCAGTACTTC
TRBD2,-,TRBV27,TRBJ2-7,CASSFPLSGGTYEQYF,TGTGCCAGCAGTTTTCCCCTGTCGGGAGGGACCTACGAGCAGTACTTC
-,-,TRBV4-2,TRBJ1-2,CASSQGQNIYGYTF,TGTGCCAGCAGCCAAGGACAGAACATCTATGGCTACACCTTC
-,-,TRBV4-1,TRBJ1-2,CASSQDFMDSIQTPYGYTF,TGCGCCAGCAGCCAAGATTTTATGGACAGCATCCAGACCCCCTATGGCTACACCTTC
TRBD1,-,TRBV7-2,TRBJ2-1,CASSTRTGWQFF,TGTGCCAGCAGCACCCGGACAGGATGGCAGTTCTTC
-,-,TRBV7-9,TRBJ2-7,CASSLADAGSYEQYF,TGTGCCAGCAGCTTAGCGGACGCAGGCTCCTACGAGCAGTACTTC
TRBD2,-,TRBV7-2,TRBJ2-3,CASSRTMTSGRRVTDTQYF,TGTGCCAGCAGCCGAACAATGACTAGCGGGAGGCGAGTCACAGATACGCAGTATTTT
-,-,TRBV14,TRBJ1-2,CASSQDSGLPSF,TGTGCCAGCAGCCAAGACTCGGGGCTGCCCTCCTTC
-,-,TRBV7-2,TRBJ2-3,CASSTAPRSTDTQYF,TGTGCCAGCAGTACAGCGCCCCGGAGCACAGATACGCAGTATTTT
-,once,TRBV7-9,TRBJ2-7,CASSPTVSYEQYF,TGTGCCAGCAGCCCGACGGTGAGCTACGAGCAGTACTTC
-,-,TRBV10-3,TRBJ2-7,CAIMRALGSPHEQYF,TGTGCCATCATGCGGGCGTTGGGCTCCCCCCACGAGCAGTACTTC
-,-,TRBV19,TRBJ1-4,CASEEGRTGNEKLFF,TGTGCCAGTGAGGAGGGGCGCACAGGGAACGAAAAACTGTTTTTT
TRBD2,-,TRBV6-1,TRBJ2-3,CASSVRFGGGSTDTQYF,TGTGCCAGCAGTGTACGTTTCGGCGGGGGTAGCACAGATACGCAGTATTTT
TRBD2,-,TRBV4-1,TRBJ2-1,CASSQDPGSGRFRNEQFF,TGCGCCAGCAGCCAAGATCCAGGTAGCGGGAGATTTAGGAATGAGCAGTTCTTC
TRBD2,-,TRBV5-1,TRBJ2-7,CASSPGAGGPDEQYF,TGCGCCAGCAGCCCGGGGGCGGGAGGGCCCGACGAGCAGTACTTC
TRBD2,-,TRBV4-3,TRBJ2-7,CASSPGTSGRVAIYEQYF,TGCGCCAGCAGCCCGGGGACTAGCGGGAGAGTGGCAATTTACGAGCAGTACTTC
-,-,TRBV7-2,TRBJ2-5,CASSPTYQETQYF,TGTGCCAGCAGCCCAACATACCAAGAGACCCAGTACTTC
TRBD1,-,TRBV5-1,TRBJ1-2,CASRGDRAWGYTF,TGCGCCAGCAGGGGGGACAGGGCTTGGGGCTACACCTTC
-,-,TRBV19,TRBJ2-3,CASSMFRGLRTDTQYF,TGTGCCAGTAGTATGTTCAGGGGACTTAGAACAGATACGCAGTATTTT
TRBD1,-,TRBV7-8,TRBJ1-3,CASSLEGARGNTIYF,TGTGCCAGCAGCTTAGAGGGGGCCAGGGGAAACACCATATATTTT
TRBD2,-,TRBV4-3,TRBJ2-4,CASSQDFRRLAGVTIAKNIQYF,TGCGCCAGCAGCCAAGATTTTCGACGACTAGCGGGAGTTACCATAGCCAAAAACATTCAGTACTTC
-,-,TRBV19,TRBJ2-7,CASSRGTGSSYEQYF,TGTGCCAGTAGTCGCGGCACAGGGAGCTCCTACGAGCAGTACTTC
TRBD1,-,TRBV7-3,TRBJ2-7,CASSPAGTATFYEQYF,TGTGCCAGCAGCCCGGCCGGGACAGCAACATTCTACGAGCAGTACTTC
-,once,TRBV5-4,TRBJ1-1,CASSLGFGARGTEAFF,TGTGCCAGCAGCTTGGGGTTTGGGGCTAGGGGCACTGAAGCTTTCTTT
-,-,TRBV28,TRBJ2-3,CASSSEQGYGTDTQYF,TGTGCCAGCAGTTCTGAACAGGGTTATGGGACAGATACGCAGTATTTT
-,few,TRBV16,TRBJ1-2,CASSQRRDYYGYTF,TGTGCCAGCAGCCAACGTAGGGACTACTATGGCTACACCTTC
-,-,TRBV5-4,TRBJ1-2,CASSQDQGSDGYTF,TGTGCCAGCAGCCAAGATCAGGGGTCTGATGGCTACACCTTC
-,-,TRBV5-6,TRBJ2-5,CASSLRVGAEQYF,TGTGCCAGCAGCTTGAGGGTTGGAGCGGAGCAGTACTTC
-,-,TRBV7-2,TRBJ2-3,CASSLGASTDTQYF,TGTGCCAGCAGCTTAGGCGCTAGCACAGATACGCAGTATTTT
TRBD2,-,TRBV4-1,TRBJ2-1,CASSQDTGLAYNEQFF,TGCGCCAGCAGCCAAGATACGGGACTAGCTTACAATGAGCAGTTCTTC
-,-,TRBV7-8,TRBJ2-1,CASTKWAESSYNEQFF,TGTGCCAGCACCAAATGGGCGGAGAGCTCCTACAATGAGCAGTTCTTC
TRBD2,-,TRBV27,TRBJ2-5,CASRSLAGGEETQYF,TGTGCCAGCAGATCCCTAGCGGGAGGGGAAGAGACCCAGTACTTC
-,once,TRBV19,TRBJ2-1,CASSIGVGFYNEQFF,TGTGCCAGTAGTATAGGCGTGGGATTCTACAATGAGCAGTTCTTC
-,-,TRBV6-6,TRBJ2-7,CASSDAYEQYF,TGTGCCAGCAGCGATGCCTACGAGCAGTACTTC
TRBD2,-,TRBV9,TRBJ2-1,CASSVEGGRANEQFF,TGTGCCAGCAGCGTAGAGGGCGGGAGGGCCAATGAGCAGTTCTTC
-,-,TRBV2,TRBJ1-5,CASSEGGSNQPQHF,TGTGCCAGCAGTGAAGGCGGTAGCAATCAGCCCCAGCATTTT
-,-,TRBV6-6,TRBJ1-5,CASSPSQPQHF,TGTGCCAGCAGTCCTAGCCAGCCCCAGCATTTT
TRBD2,-,TRBV29-1,TRBJ2-3,CSVVIAGGGNTQYF,TGCAGCGTTGTTATAGCGGGAGGAGGGAATACGCAGTATTTT
TRBD2,-,TRBV29-1,TRBJ2-1,CSVGPSGYNEQFF,TGCAGCGTTGGTCCTAGCGGCTACAATGAGCAGTTCTTC
TRBD1,-,TRBV19,TRBJ2-5,CASSIQGQGIVETQYF,TGTGCCAGTAGTATTCAGGGACAGGGGATTGTAGAGACCCAGTACTTC